The rows below give T cell receptor beta chains drawn from one sample of a study of cytomegalovirus exposure and HLA in healthy donors. TCRdb keeps only in-frame clones here, not all; method: immunoSEQ multiplex PCR. The table includes 150,000 to 200,000 clones, about 9% detected once. Input material: PBMCs. These receptors were obtained from a woman under 40 in good health and CMV-seropositive. Both conserved end residues are part of each CDR3.

>TRBV5-1|TRBJ2-7
CASSFIGQVGYEQYF
>TRBV2|TRBJ1-4
CAGRPAATNEKLFF
>TRBV23-1|TRBJ2-2
CASSQSEAGGFTGELFF
>TRBV5-5|TRBJ1-5
CASSLGTGSQPQHF
>TRBV2|TRBJ2-6
CASSGPGVSGANVLTF
>TRBV2|TRBJ2-1
CASSEHREGHEQFF
>TRBV19|TRBJ2-1
CASKTGTSGKGEQFF
>TRBV5-1|TRBJ2-1
CASSLGPRLAGASEQFF
>TRBV28|TRBJ1-2
CASSSAEGRVYGYTF
>TRBV30|TRBJ2-1
CAWTISGLPNNEQFF
>TRBV9|TRBJ2-3
CASSLSRIGTDTQYF
>TRBV5-4|TRBJ2-1
CASSPLAGGPGEQFF
>TRBV9|TRBJ2-2
CASSVGGPVTGELFF
>TRBV7-2|TRBJ2-7
CASSAGGYEQYF
>TRBV5-4|TRBJ1-4
CASSSLQGQTNEKLFF
>TRBV15|TRBJ1-2
CATSRDGTGRDYGYTF
>TRBV6-4|TRBJ2-3
CASSAGSTDTQYF
>TRBV13|TRBJ1-1
CASIPEGGPTEAFF
>TRBV2|TRBJ2-1
CASSEGRGKEQFF
>TRBV19|TRBJ2-3
CASSWTGGSTDTQYF
>TRBV5-1|TRBJ2-2
CASRPAAGDTGELFF
>TRBV9|TRBJ2-7
CARIVTGDYEQYF
>TRBV7-2|TRBJ2-7
CASSTEGLDTYEQYF
>TRBV5-6|TRBJ2-2
CASSGPRGRGNTGELFF
>TRBV6-5|TRBJ1-5
CASSYRTGPNQPQHF
>TRBV7-8|TRBJ1-4
CASSSKWSDTNEKLFF
>TRBV27|TRBJ1-5
CASRHFSNQPQHF
>TRBV2|TRBJ2-1
CASRVGSFYNEQFF
>TRBV25-1|TRBJ1-2
CASSEGRREGYTF
>TRBV5-1|TRBJ1-1
CASSPPTGGDATEAFF
>TRBV9|TRBJ1-2
CASSPIYSYGYTF
>TRBV4-1|TRBJ2-7
CASSPPFSGRGAYEQYF
>TRBV19|TRBJ2-7
CASSIVGLAEVPYEQYF
>TRBV15|TRBJ2-7
CATSRDISRSYEQYF
>TRBV5-4|TRBJ2-3
CASSRRFTDTQYF